This TCR beta chain derives from a study of T cell repertoires and HLA-DP antigens. CD4+ T cells, purified by negative selection, averaged roughly 98% purity. Of note for this clone: The antigen is undetermined.

Only in-frame clones appear in the TCRdb table, and some are missing; sequencing was by immunoSEQ multiplex PCR. Of about 73,000 clones in the sample, around 80% were seen once. The TCR sequence derives from a man aged 60-69 years in good health and CMV-seronegative. The sequenced material came from CD4+ T cells from PBMCs.

CDR3 sequence: CASSISRNNEQFF. For the CDR3, the DNA is TGTGCCAGTAGTATTAGTCGGAACAATGAGCAGTTCTTC. J is TRBJ2-1 and V is TRBV19; the D is unclear. Trimming pared 3 bases from V and 5 bases from J, leaving 8 bases between. Germline CDR1 and CDR2: LNHDA and SQIVND (reference sequence). CDR3 length: 13 residues.